The 18 T cell receptor delta chains below come from one sample, sequenced in a study of gamma delta lymphoproliferative disorders and STAT genes. Genomic DNA from isolated PBMCs served as the sequencing template. TCRdb re-called clones from the multiplex PCR reads using CATT. The table includes a few thousand delta-chain clones, 0.9% to 1.1% detected once. The sample comprised blood. These receptors all come from a human donor in good health.

As to this clone: One base separates it from a far larger clone, so it is likely a read error. The sample contains more than one DNA sequence encoding this CDR3. The chain has TRDV2 and TRDJ1; 8 bases align to TRDD3. Germline V lookup: CDR1 GEAIGNYY, CDR2 EKD. The J segment lost 0 bases and the V segment lost 4 bases, leaving 12 bases of the junction unmatched. The CDR3 consists of 17 residues. CDR3 amino acids: CACDTLTLGEYTDKLIF. The CDR3 DNA sequence: TGTGCCTGTGATACCCTAACTCTGGGGGAGTACACCGATAAACTCATCTTT.

This clone was seen a handful of times. This likely reflects a read error, since a far larger clone is one base away. This CDR3 is also generated by other DNA sequences in the sample. The V gene is TRDV2, the J gene TRDJ1; D gene unclear. CDR3 length equals 16 residues. Germline loops: CDR1 GEAIGNYY, CDR2 EKD. Trimming removed 3 bases from V and 2 bases from J, with 18 bases in between. Written as DNA, the CDR3 is TGTGCCTGTGACCCGGTAGGTTTCCGGGAGACCGATAAACTCATCTTT. Translating gives CACDPVGFRETDKLIF.

This clone is medium-sized (0.01 to 0.1%) within its sample. At the DNA level, this CDR3 is encoded by other sequences in the same sample as well. The chain combines TRDV2 with TRDJ3, with TRDD3 identical over 13 bases. The CDR3 length is 21 residues. V gave up 1 base and J gave up 0 bases; unmatched junction bases: 8. CDR1 is GEAIGNYY, CDR2 EKD, per germline. CDR3 region: CACDTTTGGYASSWDTRQMFF. The CDR3 DNA is TGTGCCTGTGACACAACTACTGGGGGATACGCGAGCTCCTGGGACACCCGACAGATGTTTTTC.

This clone turned up a few times. The protein held in TCRdb is that of a much larger clone and does not match this DNA's translation at residue 15, likely because of a read error; the protein shown is translated from the DNA. This chain links TRDV2 with TRDJ1, with 8 nucleotides matching TRDD3. CDR3 size: 17 residues. Germline V gene lookup returns CDR1 GEAIGNYY and CDR2 EKD. The CDR3 spells CACDTLLGAEYTDKFIF. DNA of the CDR3: TGTGCCTGTGACACCCTACTGGGGGCCGAGTACACCGATAAATTCATCTTT.

Worth noting for this clone: This DNA's translation differs at residue 7 from TCRdb's protein, which comes from a much larger clone; a read error is likely, and the protein shown is translated from the DNA. V usage is TRDV2 and J usage is TRDJ1, with 9 bases identical to TRDD3. The CDR3 covers 17 residues. V lost 4 bases to trimming and J lost 4 bases; unmatched junction nucleotides: 15. Germline V lookup: CDR1 GEAIGNYY, CDR2 EKD. The CDR3 loop is CACDEVAGGLLGDKLIF. CDR3 bases: TGTGCCTGTGATGAGGTTGCTGGGGGATTGTTGGGCGATAAACTCATCTTT.

Concerning this clone itself: With a far larger clone one base away, a read error is the likely cause. Different DNA sequences within this sample yield the same CDR3. The J gene is TRDJ1, the V gene TRAV29/DV5; TRDD3 aligns across 13 bases. The ends lost 0 bases at V and 2 bases at J; junction bases unmatched: 22. This CDR3 is built from 22 residues. The germline CDR1 and CDR2 sequences are NSMFDY and ISSIKDK. The chain's CDR3 is CAASGSTGYWGIRVIKTDKLIF. In DNA form, the CDR3 reads TGTGCAGCAAGCGGATCTACTGGGTACTGGGGGATACGAGTGATTAAGACCGATAAACTCATCTTT.

By frequency in the sample, this clone is medium-sized. The J gene is TRDJ1, the V gene TRAV38-2/DV8, with 9 bases that match TRDD3. The J gene, missing from TCRdb, was assigned here through DNA to germline matching. Germline CDR1 reads TSESDYY; CDR2 reads QEAYKQQN. This CDR3 comprises 20 residues. J gave up 0 bases and V 0 bases, and 15 bases lay outside the gene matches. CDR3 protein: CAYRSDIGGTGGKYTDKLIF. CDR3 nucleotide sequence: TGTGCTTATAGGAGCGATATCGGCGGTACTGGGGGAAAGTACACCGATAAACTCATCTTT.

In regard to this clone: The TCRdb record carries a much larger clone's protein, which differs from this DNA's translation at residue 8; a read error is the likely cause, and the protein listed here is the DNA translation. J is TRDJ3 and V is TRDV2, with 11 bases identical to TRDD3. The CDR3 covers 21 residues. Trimming at V came to 0 bases and at J to 0 bases, leaving 9 bases not matched to a gene. The germline CDR1 and CDR2 sequences are GEAIGNYY and EKD. The CDR3: CACDTGGATGGYSWDTRQMFF. The CDR3 DNA reads as TGTGCCTGTGACACCGGAGGAGCTACTGGGGGATACTCCTGGGACACCCGACAGATGTTTTTC.

Details on this clone: This DNA translates differently at residue 11 from the TCRdb protein, which is that of a much larger clone; a read error is likely, and the protein shown is the DNA's own translation. CDR3 region: CALGPFLRVLRDLSDKLIF. DNA of the CDR3: TGTGCTCTTGGCCCCTTCCTACGGGTTCTGCGGGACCTCTCCGATAAACTCATCTTT. The chain is built from TRDV1 and TRDJ1, with 9 bases identical to TRDD2. CDR1 is TSWWSYY and CDR2 is QGS in the germline V gene. J was trimmed by 3 bases and V by 6 bases; bases with no gene match: 20. The CDR3 sequence is 19 residues long.

This clone was observed a few times. One base separates it from a far larger clone, so it is likely a read error. Other nucleotide sequences from this sample produce the same CDR3. V is TRDV2 and J is TRDJ1, with TRDD3 matching over 12 bases. This CDR3 contains 17 residues. Germline-derived CDR1 and CDR2 are GEAIGNYY and EKD. CDR3 region: CACVGLGDTQYTDKLIF. In DNA form, the CDR3 reads TGCGCCTGTGTAGGCCTGGGGGATACGCAGTACACCGATAAACTCATCTTT.

On this clone: The protein given by TCRdb reflects a much larger clone and differs at residue 13 from this DNA's translation, likely from a read error; the protein shown is the DNA's translation. The chain employs TRDV1 and TRDJ1; 12 bases match TRDD3. Trimming took 1 base from V and 7 from J; bases not matched to a gene: 16. This CDR3 spans 19 amino acids. The V gene's germline CDR1 is TSWWSYY and CDR2 QGS. The DNA for the CDR3 is TGTGCTCTTGGGGAACCCACCTACGCTGGGGGATACGGGTTAGGTAAACTCATCTTT. Translating it yields CALGEPTYAGGYGLGKLIF.

This clone was seen a few times. A far larger clone is one nucleotide away, so this likely arose from a read error. At the DNA level, this CDR3 is encoded by other sequences in the same sample as well. V and J are TRDV1 and TRDJ1; 11 positions agree with TRDD3. Germline V gene data show CDR1 as TSWWSYY and CDR2 as QGS. The CDR3 runs 21 residues. This CDR3 reads CALGELSPYWGIASYTDKLIF. The CDR3 bases are TGTGCCCTTGGGGAACTATCCCCTTACTGGGGGATAGCCTCGTACACCGATAAACTCATCTTT.

This clone was detected a few times. TCRdb shows a much larger clone's protein in place of this DNA's translation, and the two differ at residue 3, likely through a read error; the protein shown is translated from the DNA. This chain connects TRDV2 to TRDJ1; the match to TRDD3 covers 10 bases. The germline V gene encodes CDR1 GEAIGNYY and CDR2 EKD. This CDR3 is 16 amino acids long. Here the CDR3 reads CARDPLGDVHTDKLIF. The CDR3 DNA follows: TGTGCCCGTGACCCACTGGGGGATGTCCACACCGATAAACTCATCTTT.

By its share, this clone is medium-sized (0.01 to 0.1%). The same CDR3 also results from other DNA sequences found in this sample. The chain carries TRDV3 and TRDJ1; 11 nucleotides align to TRDD3. Germline V gives CDR1 TVYSNPD, CDR2 GDNSRS (reference sequence). After removal of 4 bases from V and 0 bases from J, the junction contained 22 bases not matched to a gene. CDR3 length equals 20 residues. DNA for the CDR3: TGTGCCTCTCAGTGGAGCTTTGGGGGCGCTGGGGGATACTACACCGATAAACTCATCTTT. The encoded protein is CASQWSFGGAGGYYTDKLIF.

A note on this clone: The TCRdb record carries a much larger clone's protein, which differs from this DNA's translation at residue 15; a read error is the likely cause, and the protein listed here is the DNA translation. The chain employs TRDV3 and TRDJ1, with TRDD3 identical over 11 bases. This CDR3 has 18 residues. Per germline, CDR1 TVYSNPD and CDR2 GDNSRS (reference sequence). Germline trimming cut 5 bases from V and 10 bases from J; bases unmatched to any gene: 27. The CDR3 nucleotides are TGTGCCCTAAGGTCTACGAACCCTAATTACTGGGGGATAACCAGACTCATCTTT. Protein: CALRSTNPNYWGITRLIF.

As concerns this clone: The DNA is left out, because the CDR3 cannot be placed on it with certainty; the CDR3 is given as TCRdb lists it. The J gene was identified as TRDJ1, and no V gene was called; TRDD3, the D gene given by the table, was not confirmed from the DNA. Ends included, the CDR3 has 20 residues. The chain's CDR3 is CASLCLPMGTVGRGTDKLIF.

A note on this clone: With only one base between it and a far larger clone, this is likely a read error. This sequence joins TRDV1 and TRDJ1; the match to TRDD3 covers 8 bases. The ends lost 3 bases at V and 0 bases at J; junction bases unmatched: 30. Looked up from germline, CDR1 is TSWWSYY and CDR2 is QGS. CDR3 length: 24 residues. The CDR3: CALGEPPMPLLGVTLGMYTDKLIF. In DNA form, the CDR3 reads TGTGCTCTTGGGGAGCCACCTATGCCCCTACTGGGGGTCACACTAGGCATGTACACCGATAAACTCATCTTT.

This clone was picked up a small number of times. It is likely a read error: a sequence one base away is far more abundant. Different DNA sequences within this sample yield the same CDR3. The gene calls are TRDV2 and TRDJ1, with TRDD3 identical over 13 bases. The V gene's germline CDR1 is GEAIGNYY and CDR2 EKD. The CDR3 contains 20 residues. DNA of the CDR3: TGTGCTTCCTACTCACTGGGGGATACGCGTCGTAGATATGACACCGATAAACTCATCTTT. Translation gives CASYSLGDTRRRYDTDKLIF.